Below, 2 T cell receptor beta chains from the same sample are listed, as sequenced in a study of control samples from healthy donors and cancer patients. Assay: immunoSEQ multiplex PCR; the TCRdb copy retains only in-frame clones and omits some. The top ten clones hold 0.95% to 1.3% of a sample with about 120,000 clones, approximately 92% of them seen once. The sample taken for sequencing was PBMCs. Source of these receptors: a woman between 45 and 60 years old with colorectal cancer.

This clone appeared a single time. The gene calls are TRBV2 and TRBJ1-4; D is possibly TRBD1 (5 bases). V was clipped by 6 bases and J by 3 bases, with 11 bases between them. The CDR3 contains 14 residues. The germline V gene has CDR1 SNHLY and CDR2 FYNNEI. The CDR3 region is CASRGERSNEKLFF. As DNA, the CDR3 is TGTGCCAGCAGAGGGGAGCGGTCTAATGAAAAACTGTTTTTT. Complete variable domain (other parts from reference TRBV2 and TRBJ1-4): EPEVTQTPSHQVTQMGQEVILRCVPISNHLYFYWYRQILGQKVEFLVSFYNNEISEKSEIFDDQFSVERPDGSNFTLKIRSTKLEDSAMYFCASRGERSNEKLFFGSGTQLSVL.

This sequence joins TRBV11-3 and TRBJ2-3; tentative D call: TRBD2 (6 bases). V lost 3 bases to trimming and J lost 2 bases, with 9 bases between them. The length of the CDR3 is 14 residues. Germline CDR1 is SGHNT and CDR2 is YENEEA. As DNA, the CDR3 is TGTGCCAGCAGCTTCCGGGGGACCACAGATACGCAGTATTTT. It encodes CASSFRGTTDTQYF.